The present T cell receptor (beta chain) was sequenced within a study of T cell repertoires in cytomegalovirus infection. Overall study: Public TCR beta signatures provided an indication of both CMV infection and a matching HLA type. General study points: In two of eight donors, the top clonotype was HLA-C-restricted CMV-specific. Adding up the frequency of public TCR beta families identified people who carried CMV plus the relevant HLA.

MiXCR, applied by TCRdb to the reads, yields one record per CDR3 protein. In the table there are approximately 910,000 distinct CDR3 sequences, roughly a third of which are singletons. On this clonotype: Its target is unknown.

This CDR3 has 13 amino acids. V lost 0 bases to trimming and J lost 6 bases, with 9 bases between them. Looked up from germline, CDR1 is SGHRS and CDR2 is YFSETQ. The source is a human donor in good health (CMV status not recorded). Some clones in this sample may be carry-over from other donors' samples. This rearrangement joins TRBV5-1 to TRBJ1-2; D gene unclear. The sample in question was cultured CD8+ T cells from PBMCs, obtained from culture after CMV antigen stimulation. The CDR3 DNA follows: TGCGCCAGCAGCTTGGGGGCCGCGGATGGCTACACCTTC. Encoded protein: CASSLGAADGYTF.